The rows below give T cell receptor beta chains drawn from one sample of a study of monozygotic twins with inflammatory bowel disease. TCRdb reanalyzed the 5' RACE reads and collapses them to one entry per CDR3 protein, without DNA. The sample's table shows some 160,000 distinct CDR3 sequences. The sample was blood. All receptors come from a human donor with ulcerative colitis or Crohn's disease, or a healthy co-twin of an affected twin (not recorded which). CDR3s include the opening cysteine and the closing phenylalanine or tryptophan.

V gene: TRBV5-1
J gene: TRBJ2-5
CDR3 protein: CASVAVDQETQYF

V gene: TRBV29-1
J gene: TRBJ2-5
CDR3 protein: CSGKGTGLPQETQYF

V gene: TRBV7-2
J gene: TRBJ1-2
CDR3 protein: CASSLNNYGYTF

V gene: TRBV20-1
J gene: TRBJ1-2
CDR3 protein: CSARDMDSANYGYTF

V gene: TRBV10-2
J gene: TRBJ2-2
CDR3 protein: CASKHRNTGELFF

V gene: TRBV5-8
J gene: TRBJ1-6
CDR3 protein: CASRKRGFLSYNSPLHF

V gene: TRBV7-2
J gene: TRBJ2-7
CDR3 protein: CASSSGQLEQYF

V gene: TRBV20-1
J gene: TRBJ2-7
CDR3 protein: CSASELSSYEQYF

V gene: TRBV18
J gene: TRBJ2-1
CDR3 protein: CASSPRSERGGLEQFF

V gene: TRBV5-4
J gene: TRBJ2-2
CDR3 protein: CASSPIGGTVNTGELFF

V gene: TRBV6-6
J gene: TRBJ1-1
CDR3 protein: CATQVNTEAFF

V gene: TRBV18
J gene: TRBJ1-2
CDR3 protein: CASSRDKNYGYTF

V gene: TRBV28
J gene: TRBJ2-7
CDR3 protein: CASGLAGREQYF

V gene: TRBV7-9
J gene: TRBJ2-3
CDR3 protein: CASSLDSFTDTQYF

V gene: TRBV6-1
J gene: TRBJ1-6
CDR3 protein: CASQPGAGRSSYNSPLHF

V gene: TRBV15
J gene: TRBJ1-4
CDR3 protein: CATSRPPRHNEKLFF

V gene: TRBV4-3
J gene: TRBJ1-1
CDR3 protein: CASSQDTEAFF

V gene: TRBV4-3
J gene: TRBJ2-2
CDR3 protein: CASSQGGPTSGRAMGELFF

V gene: TRBV11-1
J gene: TRBJ2-1
CDR3 protein: CASSSRKGRGRGYNEQFF

V gene: TRBV29-1
J gene: TRBJ2-7
CDR3 protein: CSVVSLTSGSAPSYEQYF

V gene: TRBV5-1
J gene: TRBJ2-7
CDR3 protein: CASYGSRRYEQYF

V gene: TRBV6-1
J gene: TRBJ2-1
CDR3 protein: CASSPLAGGLNEQFF

V gene: TRBV3-1
J gene: TRBJ1-2
CDR3 protein: CASSHQSRGRYGYTF

V gene: TRBV20-1
J gene: TRBJ2-7
CDR3 protein: CSAGKSQNYEQYF

V gene: TRBV10-3
J gene: TRBJ1-4
CDR3 protein: CAISEPGQGNEKLFF

V gene: TRBV5-6
J gene: TRBJ2-1
CDR3 protein: CASSFTSGSYNEQFF

V gene: TRBV5-1
J gene: TRBJ1-2
CDR3 protein: CASSLNNPVGGYTF

V gene: TRBV15
J gene: TRBJ1-4
CDR3 protein: CATSRAPQGVRKGATNEKLFF

V gene: TRBV7-2
J gene: TRBJ2-7
CDR3 protein: CASSLVRFGDRPHEQYF